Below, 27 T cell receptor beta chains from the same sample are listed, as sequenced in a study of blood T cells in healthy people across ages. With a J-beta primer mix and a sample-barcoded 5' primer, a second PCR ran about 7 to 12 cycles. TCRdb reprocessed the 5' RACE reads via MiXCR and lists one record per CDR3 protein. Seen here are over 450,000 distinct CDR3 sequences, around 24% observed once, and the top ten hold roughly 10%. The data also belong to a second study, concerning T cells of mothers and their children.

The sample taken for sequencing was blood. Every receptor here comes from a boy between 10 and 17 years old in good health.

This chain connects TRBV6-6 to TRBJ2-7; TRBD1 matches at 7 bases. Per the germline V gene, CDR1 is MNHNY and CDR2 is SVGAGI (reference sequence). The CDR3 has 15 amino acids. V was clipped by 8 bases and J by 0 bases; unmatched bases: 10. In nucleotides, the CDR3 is TGTGCCAGCGGGGGACAGTCCTTTAACTCCTACGAGCAGTACTTC. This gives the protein CASGGQSFNSYEQYF.

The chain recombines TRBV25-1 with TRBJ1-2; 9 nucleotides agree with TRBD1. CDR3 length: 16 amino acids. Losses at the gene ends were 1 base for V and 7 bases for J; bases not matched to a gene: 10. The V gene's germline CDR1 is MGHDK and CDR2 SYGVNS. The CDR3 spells CASSELGDRGASGYTF. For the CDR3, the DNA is TGTGCCAGCAGTGAATTGGGAGACAGGGGGGCGTCTGGCTACACCTTC.

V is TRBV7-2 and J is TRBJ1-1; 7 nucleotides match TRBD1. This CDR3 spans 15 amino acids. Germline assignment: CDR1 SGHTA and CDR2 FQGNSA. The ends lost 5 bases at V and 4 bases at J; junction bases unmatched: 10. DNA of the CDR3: TGTGCCAGCAGCGCAGTGACAGGGTGGGGCACTGAAGCTTTCTTT. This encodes CASSAVTGWGTEAFF.

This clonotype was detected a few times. CDR3 region: CASSSGGSEGDTQYF. DNA for the CDR3: TGTGCCAGCAGTTCGGGGGGTTCCGAGGGAGATACGCAGTATTTT. This chain uses TRBV28 with TRBJ2-3; 7 nucleotides line up with TRBD2. Germline CDR1 and CDR2: MDHEN and SYDVKM. V shed 4 bases, J shed 5 bases, and the junction held 9 bases outside the gene matches. The CDR3 length is 15 residues.

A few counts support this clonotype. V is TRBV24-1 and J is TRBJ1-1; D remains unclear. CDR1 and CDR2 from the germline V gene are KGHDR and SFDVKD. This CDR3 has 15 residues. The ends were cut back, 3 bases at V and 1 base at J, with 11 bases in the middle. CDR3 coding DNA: TGTGCCACCAGTGATACGTCCCGCGGGAACACTGAAGCTTTCTTT. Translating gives CATSDTSRGNTEAFF.

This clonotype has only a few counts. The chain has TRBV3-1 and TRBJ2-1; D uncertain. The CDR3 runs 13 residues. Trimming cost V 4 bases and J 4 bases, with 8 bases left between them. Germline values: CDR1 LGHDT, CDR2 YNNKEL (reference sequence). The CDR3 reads CASSPLLYNEQFF. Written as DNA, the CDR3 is TGTGCCAGCAGCCCCCTCCTATACAATGAGCAGTTCTTC.

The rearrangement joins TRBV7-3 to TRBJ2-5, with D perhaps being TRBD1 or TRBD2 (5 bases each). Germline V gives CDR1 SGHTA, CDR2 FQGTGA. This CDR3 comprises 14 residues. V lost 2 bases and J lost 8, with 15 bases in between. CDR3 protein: CASSLLGDPGTQYF. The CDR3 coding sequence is TGTGCCAGCAGCTTATTGGGGGACCCGGGTACCCAGTACTTC.

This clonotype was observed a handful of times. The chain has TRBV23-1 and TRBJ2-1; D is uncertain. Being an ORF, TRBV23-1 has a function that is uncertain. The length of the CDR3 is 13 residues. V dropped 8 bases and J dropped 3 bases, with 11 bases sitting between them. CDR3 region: CASGCRGYNEQFF. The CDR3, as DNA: TGCGCCAGCGGGTGTCGAGGCTACAATGAGCAGTTCTTC.

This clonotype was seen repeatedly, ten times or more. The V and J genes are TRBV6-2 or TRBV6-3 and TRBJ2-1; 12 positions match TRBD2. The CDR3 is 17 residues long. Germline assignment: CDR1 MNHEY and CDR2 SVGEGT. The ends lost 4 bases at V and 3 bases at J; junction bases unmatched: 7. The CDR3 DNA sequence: TGTGCCAGCAGTTCGACTAGCGGGGGCGGGATCTACAATGAGCAGTTCTTC. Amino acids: CASSSTSGGGIYNEQFF.

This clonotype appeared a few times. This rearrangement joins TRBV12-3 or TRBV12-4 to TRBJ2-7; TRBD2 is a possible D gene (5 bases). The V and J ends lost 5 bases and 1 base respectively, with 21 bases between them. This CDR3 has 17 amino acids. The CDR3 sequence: CASSDASFGAGSYEQYF. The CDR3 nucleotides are TGTGCCAGCAGTGACGCGTCGTTTGGCGCGGGTTCCTACGAGCAGTACTTC.

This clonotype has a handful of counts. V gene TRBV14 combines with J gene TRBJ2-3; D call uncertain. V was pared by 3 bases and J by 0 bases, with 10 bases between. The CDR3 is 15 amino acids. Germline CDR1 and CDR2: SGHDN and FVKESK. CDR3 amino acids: CASSHHLISTDTQYF. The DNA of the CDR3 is TGTGCCAGCAGCCACCACCTAATCAGCACAGATACGCAGTATTTT.

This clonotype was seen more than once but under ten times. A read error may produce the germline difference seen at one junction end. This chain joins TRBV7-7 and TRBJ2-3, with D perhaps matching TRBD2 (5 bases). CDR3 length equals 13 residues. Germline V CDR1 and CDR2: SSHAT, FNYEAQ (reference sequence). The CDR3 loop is CASSFTSADTQYF. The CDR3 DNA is TGTGCTAGCAGCTTCACTAGTGCAGATACGCAGTATTTT.

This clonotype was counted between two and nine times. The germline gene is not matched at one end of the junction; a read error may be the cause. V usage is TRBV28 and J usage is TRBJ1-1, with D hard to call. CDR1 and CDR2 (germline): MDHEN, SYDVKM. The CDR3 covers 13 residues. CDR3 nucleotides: TGTGCCAGCATGGGTAAAATGAACACCGAAGCTTTCTTT. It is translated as CASMGKMNTEAFF.

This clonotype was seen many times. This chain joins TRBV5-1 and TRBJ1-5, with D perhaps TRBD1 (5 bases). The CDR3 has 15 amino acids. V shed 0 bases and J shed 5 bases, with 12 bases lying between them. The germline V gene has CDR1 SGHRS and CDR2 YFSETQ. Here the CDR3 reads CASSLEGRSDQPQHF. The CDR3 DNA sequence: TGCGCCAGCAGCTTGGAGGGGCGTTCAGATCAGCCCCAGCATTTT. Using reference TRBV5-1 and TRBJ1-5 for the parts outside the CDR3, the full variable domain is KAGVTQTPRYLIKTRGQQVTLSCSPISGHRSVSWYQQTPGQGLQFLFEYFSETQRNKGNFPGRFSGRQFSNSRSEMNVSTLELGDSALYLCASSLEGRSDQPQHFGDGTRLSIL.

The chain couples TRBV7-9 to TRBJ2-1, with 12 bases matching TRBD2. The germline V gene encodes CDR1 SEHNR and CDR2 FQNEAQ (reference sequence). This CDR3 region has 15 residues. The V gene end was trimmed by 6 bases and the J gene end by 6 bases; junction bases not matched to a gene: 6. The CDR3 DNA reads TGTGCCAGCAGGGGGACTAGCGGGCCGGTCAATGAGCAGTTCTTC. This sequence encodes CASRGTSGPVNEQFF.

Here the CDR3 DNA reads TGTGCCAGCAGCGCCCGGGACTGGCAAGAGACCCAGTACTTC. Translated, it gives CASSARDWQETQYF. The chain carries TRBV28 and TRBJ2-5; a possible D gene is TRBD2 (6 bases). This CDR3 spans 14 amino acids. Germline CDR1 reads MDHEN; CDR2 reads SYDVKM. Between the trimmed V and J ends, which lost 6 bases and 2 bases, there was a span of 13 bases.

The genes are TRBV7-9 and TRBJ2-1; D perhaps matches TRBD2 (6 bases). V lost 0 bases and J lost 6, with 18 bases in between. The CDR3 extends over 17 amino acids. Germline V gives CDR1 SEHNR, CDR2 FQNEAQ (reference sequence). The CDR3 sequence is CASSLALTGVAPNEQFF. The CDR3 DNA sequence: TGTGCCAGCAGCTTAGCACTTACGGGGGTAGCCCCCAATGAGCAGTTCTTC.

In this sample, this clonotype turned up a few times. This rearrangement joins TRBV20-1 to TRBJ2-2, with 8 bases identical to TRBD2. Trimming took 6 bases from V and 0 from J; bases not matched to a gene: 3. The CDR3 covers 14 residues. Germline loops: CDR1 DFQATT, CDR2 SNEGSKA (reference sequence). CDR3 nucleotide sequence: TGCAGTGCCCAACTAGCGGCGAACACCGGGGAGCTGTTTTTT. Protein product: CSAQLAANTGELFF.

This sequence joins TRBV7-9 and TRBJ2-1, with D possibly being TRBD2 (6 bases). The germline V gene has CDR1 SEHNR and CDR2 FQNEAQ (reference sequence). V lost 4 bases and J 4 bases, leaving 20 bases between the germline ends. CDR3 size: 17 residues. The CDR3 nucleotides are TGTGCCAGCAGCTCGACTAGGCTAGCGATTGGGTACAATGAGCAGTTCTTC. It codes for CASSSTRLAIGYNEQFF.

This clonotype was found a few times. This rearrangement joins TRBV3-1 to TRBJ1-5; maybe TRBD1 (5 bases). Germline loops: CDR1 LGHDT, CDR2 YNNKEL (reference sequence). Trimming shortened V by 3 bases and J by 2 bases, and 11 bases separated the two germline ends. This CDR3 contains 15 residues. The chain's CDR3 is CASSHRRGGNQPQHF. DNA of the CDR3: TGTGCCAGCAGCCATCGGAGGGGAGGCAATCAGCCCCAGCATTTT.

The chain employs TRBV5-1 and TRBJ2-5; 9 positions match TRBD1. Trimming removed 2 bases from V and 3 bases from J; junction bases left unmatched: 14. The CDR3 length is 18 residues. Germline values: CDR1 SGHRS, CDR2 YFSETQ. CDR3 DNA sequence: TGCGCCAGCAGCTTTGGAAAATCTTGGGACAGGGTTAAAGAGACCCAGTACTTC. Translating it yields CASSFGKSWDRVKETQYF.

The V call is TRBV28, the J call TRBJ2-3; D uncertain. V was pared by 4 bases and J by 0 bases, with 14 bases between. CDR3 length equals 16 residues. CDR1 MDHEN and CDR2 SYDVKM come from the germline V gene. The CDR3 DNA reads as TGTGCCAGCAGTTCCTCCCAGATAACTAGCACAGATACGCAGTATTTT. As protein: CASSSSQITSTDTQYF.

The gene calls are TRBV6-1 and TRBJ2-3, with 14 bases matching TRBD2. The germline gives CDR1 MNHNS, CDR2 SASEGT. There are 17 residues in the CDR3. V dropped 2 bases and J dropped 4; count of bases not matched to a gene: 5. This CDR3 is CASSELQTSGGADTQYF. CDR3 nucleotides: TGTGCCAGCAGTGAATTGCAGACTAGCGGGGGGGCAGATACGCAGTATTTT.

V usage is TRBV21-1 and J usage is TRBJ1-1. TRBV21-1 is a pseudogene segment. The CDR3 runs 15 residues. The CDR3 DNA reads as TGTGCCAGCAGCAAAGGGAGTCCCAGGAACACTGAAGCTTTCTTT. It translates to CASSKGSPRNTEAFF.

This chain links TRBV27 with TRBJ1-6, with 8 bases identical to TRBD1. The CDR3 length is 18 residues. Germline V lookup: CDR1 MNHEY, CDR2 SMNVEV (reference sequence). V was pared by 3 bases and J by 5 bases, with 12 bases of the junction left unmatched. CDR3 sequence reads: CASSFGTGGPQNNSPLHF. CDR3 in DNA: TGTGCCAGCAGTTTTGGGACAGGCGGCCCCCAGAATAATTCACCCCTCCACTTT.

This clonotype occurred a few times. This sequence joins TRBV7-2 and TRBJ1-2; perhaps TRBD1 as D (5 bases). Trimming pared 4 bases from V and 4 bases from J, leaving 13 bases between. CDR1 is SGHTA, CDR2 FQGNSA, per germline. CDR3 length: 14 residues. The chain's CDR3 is CASSSRVQLYGYTF. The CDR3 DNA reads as TGTGCCAGCAGCTCCAGGGTGCAGCTCTATGGCTACACCTTC.

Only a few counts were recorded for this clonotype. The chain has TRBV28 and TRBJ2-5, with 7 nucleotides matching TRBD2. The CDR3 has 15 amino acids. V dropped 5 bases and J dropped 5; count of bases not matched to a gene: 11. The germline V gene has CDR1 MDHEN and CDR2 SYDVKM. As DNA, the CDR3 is TGTGCCAGCAGTCCTCGGACTAGAGGGACCGAGACCCAGTACTTC. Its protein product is CASSPRTRGTETQYF.